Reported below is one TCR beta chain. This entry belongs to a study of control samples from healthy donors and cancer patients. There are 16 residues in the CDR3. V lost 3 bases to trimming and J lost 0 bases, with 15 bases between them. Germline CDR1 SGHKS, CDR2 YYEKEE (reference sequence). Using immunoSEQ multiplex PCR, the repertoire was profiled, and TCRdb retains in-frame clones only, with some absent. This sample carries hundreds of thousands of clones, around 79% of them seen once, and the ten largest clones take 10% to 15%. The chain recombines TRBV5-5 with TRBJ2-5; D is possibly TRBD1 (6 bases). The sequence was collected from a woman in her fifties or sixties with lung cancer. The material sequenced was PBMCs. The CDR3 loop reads CASSSGQRAYQETQYF. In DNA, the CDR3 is TGTGCCAGCAGCTCAGGACAGAGGGCGTACCAAGAGACCCAGTACTTC.